This is a list of T cell receptor beta chains from one sample in a study of cytomegalovirus exposure and HLA in healthy donors. Assay: immunoSEQ multiplex PCR; the TCRdb copy retains only in-frame clones and omits some. The sample shows over 90,000 clones, around 74% of them seen only once. The sequencing sample was made of PBMCs. The receptors here all came from a female donor in good health and CMV-seropositive. CDR3s include the opening cysteine and the closing phenylalanine or tryptophan. The order of the fields is V gene, CDR3 length, D gene, J gene, clone size, CDR3 DNA, CDR3 protein. D genes are given only for firm matches. Only some rows state a clone size, as once, few, many or a class for expanded clones.

v_gene: TRBV6-5; len: 13; d_gene: TRBD1; j_gene: TRBJ1-4; abundance: -; CDR3nt: TGTGCCAGCAGCAGGGGGACTAATGAAAAACTGTTTTTT; CDR3aa: CASSRGTNEKLFF
v_gene: TRBV7-2; len: 15; d_gene: -; j_gene: TRBJ1-6; abundance: few; CDR3nt: TGTGCCAGCAGCTTAGAGTGGGCAGGGAATTCACCCCTCCACTTT; CDR3aa: CASSLEWAGNSPLHF
v_gene: TRBV7-6; len: 16; d_gene: TRBD1; j_gene: TRBJ2-7; abundance: once; CDR3nt: TGTGCCAGCAGCTTAGGGACAGGGGAGTTGACCTACGAGCAGTACTTC; CDR3aa: CASSLGTGELTYEQYF
v_gene: TRBV4-1; len: 13; d_gene: TRBD1; j_gene: TRBJ1-1; abundance: -; CDR3nt: TGCGCCAGCAGCCAGTGGACAGGCACTGAAGCTTTCTTT; CDR3aa: CASSQWTGTEAFF
v_gene: TRBV7-2; len: 14; d_gene: -; j_gene: TRBJ2-7; abundance: once; CDR3nt: TGTGCCAGCAGCTTAGGTCCAGGGGCCTACGAGCAGTACTTC; CDR3aa: CASSLGPGAYEQYF
v_gene: TRBV4-3; len: 16; d_gene: -; j_gene: TRBJ2-6; abundance: -; CDR3nt: TGCGCCAGCAGCCAAGGAACAGGGAGTGGGGCCAACGTCCTGACTTTC; CDR3aa: CASSQGTGSGANVLTF
v_gene: TRBV11-1; len: 13; d_gene: -; j_gene: TRBJ1-4; abundance: -; CDR3nt: TGTGCCAGCAGTATCCAGGGGAGTGAAAAACTGTTTTTT; CDR3aa: CASSIQGSEKLFF
v_gene: TRBV20-1; len: 11; d_gene: -; j_gene: TRBJ2-3; abundance: -; CDR3nt: TGCAGTGCTAGCCCTCCGGATACGCAGTATTTT; CDR3aa: CSASPPDTQYF
v_gene: TRBV2; len: 13; d_gene: -; j_gene: TRBJ1-5; abundance: -; CDR3nt: TGTGCCAGCACTAGAGACTTGAATCAGCCCCAGCATTTT; CDR3aa: CASTRDLNQPQHF
v_gene: TRBV7-2; len: 16; d_gene: -; j_gene: TRBJ1-5; abundance: -; CDR3nt: TGTGCCAGCAGCTTAGGTATGAGACACGGCCATCAGCCCCAGCATTTT; CDR3aa: CASSLGMRHGHQPQHF
v_gene: TRBV30; len: 17; d_gene: TRBD2; j_gene: TRBJ2-2; abundance: few; CDR3nt: TGTGCCTGGAGTATGATTGGGCCTAGCGGAAACACCGGGGAGCTGTTTTTT; CDR3aa: CAWSMIGPSGNTGELFF
v_gene: TRBV14; len: 14; d_gene: -; j_gene: TRBJ1-5; abundance: -; CDR3nt: TGTGCCAGCAGGGAGGGTAAGGGCAATCAGCCCCAGCATTTT; CDR3aa: CASREGKGNQPQHF
v_gene: TRBV30; len: 13; d_gene: -; j_gene: TRBJ1-1; abundance: -; CDR3nt: TGTGCCTGGATCCGAGACTCAACCCGCAGAGCTTTCTTT; CDR3aa: CAWIRDSTRRAFF
v_gene: TRBV13; len: 12; d_gene: -; j_gene: TRBJ2-7; abundance: -; CDR3nt: TGTGCCAGCAGCTTCCGGTCCCTCGAGCAGTACTTC; CDR3aa: CASSFRSLEQYF
v_gene: TRBV6-5; len: 14; d_gene: -; j_gene: TRBJ2-5; abundance: -; CDR3nt: TGTGCCAGCAGTTACTCGGCGGGGAGAGAGACCCAGTACTTC; CDR3aa: CASSYSAGRETQYF
v_gene: TRBV6-5; len: 16; d_gene: -; j_gene: TRBJ1-6; abundance: few; CDR3nt: TGTGCCAGCAGTTCGGCGGGGAGCTCCTATAATTCACCCCTCCACTTT; CDR3aa: CASSSAGSSYNSPLHF
v_gene: TRBV5-1; len: 15; d_gene: TRBD1; j_gene: TRBJ2-7; abundance: -; CDR3nt: TGCGCCAGCAGCTTGGAGGGACAGGCCCCCTACGAGCAGTACTTC; CDR3aa: CASSLEGQAPYEQYF
v_gene: TRBV11-2; len: 16; d_gene: -; j_gene: TRBJ1-4; abundance: -; CDR3nt: TGTGCCAGCAGCTTAAGGGCAGGGGCAACTAATGAAAAACTGTTTTTT; CDR3aa: CASSLRAGATNEKLFF
v_gene: TRBV7-9; len: 12; d_gene: -; j_gene: TRBJ1-1; abundance: once; CDR3nt: TGTGCCAGCAGCTTAGTCGAGGATGAAGCTTTCTTT; CDR3aa: CASSLVEDEAFF
v_gene: TRBV29-1; len: 13; d_gene: -; j_gene: TRBJ1-1; abundance: -; CDR3nt: TGCAGCGTTGTCAAGGGGGGGATCGGGGAAGCTTTCTTT; CDR3aa: CSVVKGGIGEAFF
v_gene: TRBV7-2; len: 14; d_gene: -; j_gene: TRBJ2-7; abundance: -; CDR3nt: TGTGCCAGCAGCCAACACAGGGATCACTACGAGCAGTACTTC; CDR3aa: CASSQHRDHYEQYF
v_gene: TRBV12-5; len: 14; d_gene: TRBD1; j_gene: TRBJ2-1; abundance: -; CDR3nt: TGTGCTAGTACACAGGGGCTTTCCTACAATGAGCAGTTCTTC; CDR3aa: CASTQGLSYNEQFF
v_gene: TRBV30; len: 13; d_gene: -; j_gene: TRBJ2-2; abundance: -; CDR3nt: TGTGCCTGGAGTTCACAGGGCACCGGGGAGCTGTTTTTT; CDR3aa: CAWSSQGTGELFF
v_gene: TRBV5-1; len: 14; d_gene: -; j_gene: TRBJ2-5; abundance: -; CDR3nt: TGCGCCAGCAGCTTTCGGGGAACGCAAGAGACCCAGTACTTC; CDR3aa: CASSFRGTQETQYF
v_gene: TRBV30; len: 12; d_gene: -; j_gene: TRBJ1-2; abundance: -; CDR3nt: TGTGCCGGTATCAGGACTAACTATGGCTACACCTTC; CDR3aa: CAGIRTNYGYTF
v_gene: TRBV7-2; len: 13; d_gene: -; j_gene: TRBJ1-2; abundance: -; CDR3nt: TGTGCCAGCAGCTTCCCGGGGTCCTATGGCTACACCTTC; CDR3aa: CASSFPGSYGYTF
v_gene: TRBV5-8; len: 12; d_gene: -; j_gene: TRBJ1-5; abundance: -; CDR3nt: TGTGCCAGCAGCTTCAGGGGCAGGCCCCAGCATTTT; CDR3aa: CASSFRGRPQHF
v_gene: TRBV25-1; len: 15; d_gene: TRBD1; j_gene: TRBJ2-1; abundance: -; CDR3nt: TGTGCCAGCAGTGAGGGGACAGGGATCACTAGTGAGCAGTTCTTC; CDR3aa: CASSEGTGITSEQFF
v_gene: TRBV4-2; len: 18; d_gene: -; j_gene: TRBJ1-2; abundance: -; CDR3nt: TGTGCCAGCAGCCAAGATCCCAAGTCCCCCCAAAGGGGCTATGGCTACACCTTC; CDR3aa: CASSQDPKSPQRGYGYTF
v_gene: TRBV25-1; len: 13; d_gene: TRBD2; j_gene: TRBJ2-3; abundance: -; CDR3nt: TGTGCCAGCAGAAAAGCGGGAGGGGATACGCAGTATTTT; CDR3aa: CASRKAGGDTQYF
v_gene: TRBV5-4; len: 17; d_gene: -; j_gene: TRBJ2-4; abundance: -; CDR3nt: TGTGCCAGCAGCCTTGTCGGGGAGTCTCTAGCCAAAAACATTCAGTACTTC; CDR3aa: CASSLVGESLAKNIQYF
v_gene: TRBV19; len: 12; d_gene: TRBD2; j_gene: TRBJ2-1; abundance: -; CDR3nt: TGTGCCAGTAGCCTGGGACTACAAAAGCAGTTCTTC; CDR3aa: CASSLGLQKQFF
v_gene: TRBV7-2; len: 14; d_gene: TRBD1; j_gene: TRBJ1-1; abundance: -; CDR3nt: TGTGCCAGCAGCTTCCACAGGGGAGGCACTGAAGCTTTCTTT; CDR3aa: CASSFHRGGTEAFF
v_gene: TRBV7-8; len: 17; d_gene: -; j_gene: TRBJ2-2; abundance: few; CDR3nt: TGTGCCAGCAGCCATTCGGGATTATCCGGGGGCACCGGGGAGCTGTTTTTT; CDR3aa: CASSHSGLSGGTGELFF
v_gene: TRBV2; len: 14; d_gene: -; j_gene: TRBJ2-3; abundance: -; CDR3nt: TGTGCCAGCCTAGGGGGGGCTAGCACAGATACGCAGTATTTT; CDR3aa: CASLGGASTDTQYF
v_gene: TRBV2; len: 17; d_gene: -; j_gene: TRBJ2-1; abundance: -; CDR3nt: TGTGCCAGCAGTGAATGGGGTCTAGCCACCCTCTACAATGAGCAGTTCTTC; CDR3aa: CASSEWGLATLYNEQFF
v_gene: TRBV9; len: 15; d_gene: TRBD2; j_gene: TRBJ2-5; abundance: -; CDR3nt: TGTGCCAGCAGCGTAGTAGCGGGGGGGGGAGAGACCCAGTACTTC; CDR3aa: CASSVVAGGGETQYF
v_gene: TRBV15; len: 18; d_gene: -; j_gene: TRBJ1-6; abundance: -; CDR3nt: TGTGCCACCACGGACTTGGAGGGCTACAGCTCCTATAATTCACCCCTCCACTTT; CDR3aa: CATTDLEGYSSYNSPLHF
v_gene: TRBV28; len: 11; d_gene: -; j_gene: TRBJ2-4; abundance: -; CDR3nt: TGTGCCAGCATGGGGGCGAGCATTCAGTACTTC; CDR3aa: CASMGASIQYF
v_gene: TRBV5-1; len: 15; d_gene: -; j_gene: TRBJ1-2; abundance: -; CDR3nt: TGCGCCAGCAGCTTGGGAGCGGGGGGCGTCGATGGCTACACCTTC; CDR3aa: CASSLGAGGVDGYTF
v_gene: TRBV4-2; len: 15; d_gene: TRBD1; j_gene: TRBJ2-7; abundance: once; CDR3nt: TGTGCCAGCAGCCTCCTGGGACAGGGGGCGCGGGAGCAGTACTTC; CDR3aa: CASSLLGQGAREQYF
v_gene: TRBV7-2; len: 15; d_gene: TRBD1; j_gene: TRBJ2-1; abundance: -; CDR3nt: TGTGCCAGCAGCTCCCGACAGGGTCTAGGAAATGAGCAGTTCTTC; CDR3aa: CASSSRQGLGNEQFF
v_gene: TRBV4-1; len: 17; d_gene: TRBD2; j_gene: TRBJ2-3; abundance: -; CDR3nt: TGCGCCAGCAGCCACCGGACTAGCGGGAGAATCGTGGATACGCAGTATTTT; CDR3aa: CASSHRTSGRIVDTQYF
v_gene: TRBV10-3; len: 14; d_gene: TRBD1; j_gene: TRBJ1-2; abundance: -; CDR3nt: TGTGCCATCAGTGAAGGGGGACAGGGGGCCGCTAGGACCTTC; CDR3aa: CAISEGGQGAARTF
v_gene: TRBV18; len: 15; d_gene: TRBD1; j_gene: TRBJ1-6; abundance: -; CDR3nt: TGTGCCAGCTCATACAGGGGGAATGTCGATTCACCCCTCCACTTT; CDR3aa: CASSYRGNVDSPLHF
v_gene: TRBV25-1; len: 14; d_gene: TRBD2; j_gene: TRBJ2-1; abundance: once; CDR3nt: TGTGCCAGCACCTGGGGGACTAGCTTCAATGAGCAGTTCTTC; CDR3aa: CASTWGTSFNEQFF
v_gene: TRBV4-1; len: 15; d_gene: -; j_gene: TRBJ1-2; abundance: -; CDR3nt: TGCGCCAGCAGCCAAGATACCAGGGAAGGTTATGGCTACACCTTC; CDR3aa: CASSQDTREGYGYTF
v_gene: TRBV6-4; len: 17; d_gene: -; j_gene: TRBJ1-5; abundance: once; CDR3nt: TGTGCCAGCCTCCCAGGTCCCCAGGGGAAGTCCAATCAGCCCCAGCATTTT; CDR3aa: CASLPGPQGKSNQPQHF
v_gene: TRBV6-5; len: 16; d_gene: TRBD2; j_gene: TRBJ2-3; abundance: -; CDR3nt: TGTGCCAGCAGTTACGCCCTAGCGGGATGGGGGAATACGCAGTATTTT; CDR3aa: CASSYALAGWGNTQYF
v_gene: TRBV19; len: 12; d_gene: -; j_gene: TRBJ1-2; abundance: -; CDR3nt: TGTGCCAGCTCCCTACTAGCCTATGGCTACACCTTC; CDR3aa: CASSLLAYGYTF